This T cell receptor (beta chain) is drawn from a study of blood T cells in healthy people across ages. Using a J-beta primer mix together with a sample-barcoded 5' primer, a second PCR was run for roughly 6 to 12 cycles. One entry per CDR3 protein results from TCRdb running MiXCR on the 5' RACE reads. Here the sample spans roughly 800,000 distinct CDR3 sequences, more than 45% being singletons. CDR3 length equals 12 residues. V is TRBV21-1 and J is TRBJ2-5. TRBV21-1 constitutes a pseudogene. Sample: blood. The receptor comes from a man younger than 45 in good health. CDR3 sequence: CASSKNRKTQYF. The CDR3 nucleotides read TGTGCCAGCAGCAAAAACCGGAAGACCCAGTACTTC.